This entry lists 13 T cell receptor beta chains sequenced from one sample in a study of blood T cells in healthy people across ages. Then a second PCR, running roughly 7 to 11 cycles, was carried out with a sample-barcoded 5' primer and a J-beta primer mix. TCRdb called the 5' RACE reads again in MiXCR, with one record for every CDR3 protein. The table records 790,000 or so distinct CDR3 sequences, roughly 46% of them present only once. Source material: blood. These receptors all stem from a man at least 80 years old in good health.

The chain has TRBV20-1 and TRBJ1-6; 7 bases are a match to TRBD1. This CDR3 contains 14 residues. The V gene end was trimmed by 1 base and the J gene end by 9 bases; junction bases not matched to a gene: 6. Germline-derived CDR1 and CDR2 are DFQATT and SNEGSKA (reference sequence). The CDR3 spells CSARGQGLGSPLHF. In DNA, the CDR3 is TGCAGTGCTAGAGGACAGGGACTAGGTTCACCCCTCCACTTT.

This clonotype turned up a few times. This may be a read error: a much more frequent sequence differs by one nucleotide. The V gene is TRBV29-1, the J gene TRBJ2-7; 10 bases line up with TRBD2. The CDR3 runs 13 residues. Germline loops: CDR1 SQVTM, CDR2 ANQGSEA. The CDR3 sequence: CNVGTSDSYEQYF. Here the CDR3 DNA reads TGCAACGTTGGGACTAGCGACTCCTACGAGCAGTACTTC.

The chain is built from TRBV12-3 or TRBV12-4 and TRBJ2-7, with D possibly TRBD2 on 6 matching bases. With 4 bases removed from V and 4 bases from J, the gap between germline ends came to 17 bases. This CDR3 contains 15 residues. The CDR3 sequence: CASSSAPRGLYEQYF. The CDR3 bases are TGTGCCAGCAGTTCTGCCCCGCGGGGCCTGTACGAGCAGTACTTC.

The chain carries TRBV12-3 or TRBV12-4 and TRBJ1-6; no clear D gene. Trimming shortened V by 1 base and J by 7 bases, and 20 bases separated the two germline ends. There are 18 residues in the CDR3. The CDR3 here is CASSLVLGRLSNNSPLHF. CDR3 nucleotide sequence: TGTGCCAGCAGTTTAGTGTTGGGGAGACTCAGCAACAATTCACCCCTCCACTTT.

The rearrangement links TRBV6-1 to TRBJ2-4, with 10 bases lining up with TRBD1. The end of the DNA is better explained by TRBJ2-7, so the J call may be wrong. The CDR3 runs 15 residues. Germline values: CDR1 MNHNS, CDR2 SASEGT. CDR3 protein: CASSQIGTGAYEQYF. The CDR3 DNA follows: TGTGCCAGCAGTCAGATCGGGACAGGGGCCTACGAGCAGTACTTC.

The V call is TRBV9, the J call TRBJ1-1, with D possibly matching TRBD1 (5 bases). The length of the CDR3 is 14 residues. Germline V gene data show CDR1 as SGDLS and CDR2 as YYNGEE. The V and J ends lost 7 bases and 2 bases respectively, with 15 bases between them. DNA for the CDR3: TGTGCCAGCGGAAGGACAACCGGCAACACTGAAGCTTTCTTT. Translated, it gives CASGRTTGNTEAFF. The whole variable domain, remainder taken from reference TRBV9 and TRBJ1-1, is DSGVTQTPKHLITATGQRVTLRCSPRSGDLSVYWYQQSLDQGLQFLIQYYNGEERAKGNILERFSAQQFPDLHSELNLSSLELGDSALYFCASGRTTGNTEAFFGQGTRLTVV.

This chain links TRBV20-1 with TRBJ2-7; the match to TRBD2 covers 11 bases. J gave up 0 bases and V 1 base, and 11 bases lay outside the gene matches. This CDR3 has 18 amino acids. In germline, CDR1 is DFQATT, CDR2 SNEGSKA (reference sequence). The CDR3 is CSARGYFKGTSGSYEQYF. The CDR3 DNA is TGCAGTGCTAGAGGGTACTTTAAGGGGACTAGCGGCTCCTACGAGCAGTACTTC.

J is TRBJ2-5 and V is TRBV7-2; D gene uncertain. The closer fit of TRBJ2-7 to the DNA end suggests the J call may be wrong. Germline V gene data show CDR1 as SGHTA and CDR2 as FQGNSA. The CDR3 has 15 residues. CDR3 amino acids: CASSAVGVGQNEQYF. CDR3 coding DNA: TGTGCCAGCAGCGCCGTCGGTGTGGGCCAGAACGAGCAGTACTTC.

The DNA of the CDR3 is TGCGCCAGCAGCTTGGGAGCGGGAGGCTTAAGGGAGACCCAGTACTTC. Residues: CASSLGAGGLRETQYF. The chain uses TRBV5-1 and TRBJ2-5, with 9 nucleotides matching TRBD2. The CDR3 is made up of 16 amino acids. Germline V lookup: CDR1 SGHRS, CDR2 YFSETQ. With V trimmed by 0 bases and J by 5 bases, 8 bases remained unmatched.

This clonotype has just a few counts. This chain links TRBV6-2 or TRBV6-3 with TRBJ2-1; unclear D gene. Trimming cost V 8 bases and J 9 bases, with 11 bases left between them. This CDR3 region has 11 residues. CDR1 MNHEY and CDR2 SVGEGT come from the germline V gene. The CDR3 DNA reads as TGTGCCAGCTCTGGCTTCGGTGAGCAGTTCTTC. Its protein is CASSGFGEQFF.

The rearrangement links TRBV5-1 to TRBJ2-1; D is ambiguous. With 0 bases removed from V and 6 bases from J, the gap between germline ends came to 10 bases. Germline CDR1 and CDR2: SGHRS and YFSETQ. The CDR3 covers 14 residues. DNA of the CDR3: TGCGCCAGCAGCTTGGATTCGTGGTCCAATGAGCAGTTCTTC. Protein sequence: CASSLDSWSNEQFF. The whole variable domain, remainder taken from reference TRBV5-1 and TRBJ2-1, is KAGVTQTPRYLIKTRGQQVTLSCSPISGHRSVSWYQQTPGQGLQFLFEYFSETQRNKGNFPGRFSGRQFSNSRSEMNVSTLELGDSALYLCASSLDSWSNEQFFGPGTRLTVL.

A single count supports this clonotype. A much more abundant neighbour one base away suggests this may be a read error. The chain uses TRBV7-9 and TRBJ2-5; D is possibly TRBD1 or TRBD2 (5 bases each). The CDR3 sequence is 14 residues long. Germline V gene lookup returns CDR1 SEHNR and CDR2 FQNEAQ (reference sequence). CDR3 amino acids: CASSLGDAQGTQYF. CDR3 DNA: TGTGCCAGCAGCTTAGGGGACGCCCAAGGGACCCAGTACTTC.

The chain is built from TRBV25-1 and TRBJ2-5; D gene ambiguous. The J call may be wrong; the DNA end is better matched by TRBJ2-7. CDR3 length: 12 amino acids. The germline V gene has CDR1 MGHDK and CDR2 SYGVNS. The DNA of the CDR3 is TGTGCCAGCAGTGAAGACGCGGACGAGCAGTACTTC. This encodes CASSEDADEQYF.